The 5 T cell receptor beta chains below were found in one sample sequenced in a study of tumor and adjacent non-tumor tissue in lung cancer. This sample's RNA came from whole unsorted tissue. A modified ARM-PCR protocol with three rounds of nested PCR amplified TCRbeta. TCRdb itself ran the multiplex PCR reads through MiXCR, one entry per CDR3 protein. The sample records approximately 90,000 distinct CDR3 sequences, roughly 70% being singletons. Source material: lung tumor tissue. The receptor set was obtained from a man in his 60s with non-small cell lung cancer.

At least ten counts were recorded for this clonotype. The chain links TRBV12-3 or TRBV12-4 to TRBJ1-2, with D unclear. The CDR3 runs to 13 residues. V gave up 6 bases and J gave up 4 bases, with 12 bases separating them. The CDR3 sequence: CASSFKSLYGYTF. DNA of the CDR3: TGTGCCAGCAGCTTCAAATCTCTCTATGGCTACACCTTC.

This clonotype was recorded many times. The chain couples TRBV7-8 to TRBJ2-7; weak D call: TRBD1 (7 bases). The CDR3 contains 16 residues. The germline gives CDR1 SGHVS, CDR2 FQNEAQ. V shed 1 base and J shed 3 bases, with 16 bases lying between them. The CDR3 nucleotides read TGTGCCAGCAGCTTAGGCAGAGGGGGGACAGTCTACGAGCAGTACTTC. Protein: CASSLGRGGTVYEQYF.

This chain joins TRBV4-3 and TRBJ1-4; possible D gene TRBD1, 5 bases. The CDR3 consists of 15 residues. Germline-derived CDR1 and CDR2 are LGHNA and YSLEER. As DNA, the CDR3 is TGCGCTAGTAGCCAATATTCAGGCGGGACTGAAAAACTGTTTTTT. It codes for CASSQYSGGTEKLFF.

This clonotype has more than one count but fewer than ten. V and J are TRBV5-6 and TRBJ2-7; D possibly uses TRBD1 or TRBD2 (6 bases each). Deletions cut 3 bases from V and 4 bases from J, with 11 bases between. The germline CDR1 and CDR2 sequences are SGHDT and YYEEEE. This CDR3 has 13 residues. The CDR3 region is CASSSGATYEQYF. The CDR3 nucleotides read TGTGCCAGCAGCTCGGGGGCAACGTACGAGCAGTACTTC.

About this clonotype itself: This clone may be a read error of a much larger clone one base away. V usage is TRBV9 and J usage is TRBJ2-3; D remains unclear. V was clipped by 1 base and J by 2 bases, with 11 bases between them. This CDR3 contains 15 residues. Looked up from germline, CDR1 is SGDLS and CDR2 is YYNGEE. DNA for the CDR3: TGTGCCAGCAGCGTAACCTCAGCGTCCACAGATACGCAGTATTTT. This gives the protein CASSVTSASTDTQYF. The full variable domain, with the rest looked up from reference TRBV9 and TRBJ2-3, is DSGVTQTPKHLITATGQRVTLRCSPRSGDLSVYWYQQSLDQGLQFLIQYYNGEERAKGNILERFSAQQFPDLHSELNLSSLELGDSALYFCASSVTSASTDTQYFGPGTRLTVL.